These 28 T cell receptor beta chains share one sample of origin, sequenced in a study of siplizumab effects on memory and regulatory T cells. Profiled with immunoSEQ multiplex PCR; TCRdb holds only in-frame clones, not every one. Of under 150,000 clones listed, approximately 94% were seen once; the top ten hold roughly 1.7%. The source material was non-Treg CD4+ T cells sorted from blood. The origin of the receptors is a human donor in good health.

The CDR3 DNA follows: TGCGCCAGCAGCCAGTACCTTGATACGCAGTATTTT. Translated, it gives CASSQYLDTQYF. V is TRBV4-1 and J is TRBJ2-3; D gene uncertain. V lost 3 bases to trimming and J lost 6 bases, with 7 bases between them. Germline CDR1 MGHRA, CDR2 YSYEKL. CDR3 size: 12 residues.

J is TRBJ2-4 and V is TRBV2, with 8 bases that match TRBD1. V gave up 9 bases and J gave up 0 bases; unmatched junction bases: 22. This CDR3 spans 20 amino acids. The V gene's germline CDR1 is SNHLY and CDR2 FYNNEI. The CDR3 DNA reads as TGTGCCAGAAACGCTCCCCGCGGACAGGGCCATGACTTAGCCAAAAACATTCAGTACTTC. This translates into CARNAPRGQGHDLAKNIQYF.

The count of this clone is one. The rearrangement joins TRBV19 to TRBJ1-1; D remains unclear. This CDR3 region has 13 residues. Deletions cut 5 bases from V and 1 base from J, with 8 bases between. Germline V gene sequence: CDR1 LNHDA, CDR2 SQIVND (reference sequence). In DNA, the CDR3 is TGTGCCAGTAGTGGGCCCGGGAACACTGAAGCTTTCTTT. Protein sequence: CASSGPGNTEAFF.

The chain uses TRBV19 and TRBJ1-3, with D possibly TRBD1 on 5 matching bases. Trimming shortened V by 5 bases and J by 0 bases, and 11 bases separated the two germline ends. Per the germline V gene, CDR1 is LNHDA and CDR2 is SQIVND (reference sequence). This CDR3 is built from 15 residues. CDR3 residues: CASSPAGPSGNTIYF. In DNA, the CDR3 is TGTGCCAGTAGTCCAGCAGGGCCCTCTGGAAACACCATATATTTT.

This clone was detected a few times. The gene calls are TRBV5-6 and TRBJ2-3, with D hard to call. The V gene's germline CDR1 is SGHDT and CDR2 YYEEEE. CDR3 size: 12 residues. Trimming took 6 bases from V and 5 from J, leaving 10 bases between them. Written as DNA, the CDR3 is TGTGCCAGCAACGCGGCCAAAGATACGCAGTATTTT. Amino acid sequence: CASNAAKDTQYF.

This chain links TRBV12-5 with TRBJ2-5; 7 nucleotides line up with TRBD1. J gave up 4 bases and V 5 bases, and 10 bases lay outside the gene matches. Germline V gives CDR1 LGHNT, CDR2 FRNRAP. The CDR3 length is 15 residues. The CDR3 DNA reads TGTGCTAGTGGTCCGCGACAGGGTTTAGGAGAGACCCAGTACTTC. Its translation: CASGPRQGLGETQYF. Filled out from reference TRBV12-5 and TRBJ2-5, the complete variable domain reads DARVTQTPRHKVTEMGQEVTMRCQPILGHNTVFWYRQTMMQGLELLAYFRNRAPLDDSGMPKDRFSAEMPDATLATLKIQPSEPRDSAVYFCASGPRQGLGETQYFGPGTRLLVL.

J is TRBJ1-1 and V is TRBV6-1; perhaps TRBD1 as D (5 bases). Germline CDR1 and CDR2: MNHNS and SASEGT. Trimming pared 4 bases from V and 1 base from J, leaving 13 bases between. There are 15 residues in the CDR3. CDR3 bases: TGTGCCAGCAGTGGTAATTTCGGGGGGAACACTGAAGCTTTCTTT. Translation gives CASSGNFGGNTEAFF.

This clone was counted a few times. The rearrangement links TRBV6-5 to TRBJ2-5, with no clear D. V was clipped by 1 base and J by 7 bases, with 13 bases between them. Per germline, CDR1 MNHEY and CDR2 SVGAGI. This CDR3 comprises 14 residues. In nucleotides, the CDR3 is TGTGCCAGCAGTTACTGGGGTCATGTAGGGACCCAGTACTTC. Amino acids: CASSYWGHVGTQYF.

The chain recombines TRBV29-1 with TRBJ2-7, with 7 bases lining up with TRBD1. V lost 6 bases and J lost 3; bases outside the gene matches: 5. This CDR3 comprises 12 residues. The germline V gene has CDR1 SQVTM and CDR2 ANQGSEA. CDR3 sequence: CSVPGQRYEQYF. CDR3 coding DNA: TGCAGCGTGCCGGGACAGCGCTACGAGCAGTACTTC.

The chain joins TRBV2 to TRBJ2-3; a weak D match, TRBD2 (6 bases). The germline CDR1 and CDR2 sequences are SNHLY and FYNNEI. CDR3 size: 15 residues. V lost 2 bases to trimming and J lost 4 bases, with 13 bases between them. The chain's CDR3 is CASSESRDWADTQYF. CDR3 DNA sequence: TGTGCCAGCAGTGAATCCCGGGACTGGGCAGATACGCAGTATTTT.

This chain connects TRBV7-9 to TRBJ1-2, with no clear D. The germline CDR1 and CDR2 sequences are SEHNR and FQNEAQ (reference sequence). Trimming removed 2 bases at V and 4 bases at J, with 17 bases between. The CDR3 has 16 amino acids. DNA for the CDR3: TGTGCCAGCAGCTTATTTCAGGAGAGTTCAAGCTATGGCTACACCTTC. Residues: CASSLFQESSSYGYTF.

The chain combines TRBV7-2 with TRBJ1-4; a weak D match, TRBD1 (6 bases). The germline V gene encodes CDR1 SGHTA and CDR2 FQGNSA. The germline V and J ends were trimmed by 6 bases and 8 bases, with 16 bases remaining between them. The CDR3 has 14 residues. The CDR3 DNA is TGTGCCAGCAGTTTCCAGGGGTCGCACGAAAAACTGTTTTTT. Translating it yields CASSFQGSHEKLFF.

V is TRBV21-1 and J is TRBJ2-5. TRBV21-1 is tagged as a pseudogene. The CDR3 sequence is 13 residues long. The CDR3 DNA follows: TGTGCCAGCGGACGACCTGTTGGGGAGACCCAGTACTTC. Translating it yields CASGRPVGETQYF.

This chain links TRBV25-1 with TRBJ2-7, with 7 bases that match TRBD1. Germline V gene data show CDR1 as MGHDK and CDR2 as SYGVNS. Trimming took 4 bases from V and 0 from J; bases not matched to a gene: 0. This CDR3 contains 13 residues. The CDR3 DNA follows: TGTGCCAGCAGTGGGGACAGCTCCTACGAGCAGTACTTC. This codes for CASSGDSSYEQYF.

The CDR3 region has the DNA TGTGCCAGCAGATTAAGGGGATTGGGGCGGCACCCTCGCAATGAGCAGTTCTTC. It encodes CASRLRGLGRHPRNEQFF. V usage is TRBV21-1 and J usage is TRBJ2-1; whether TRBD1, the table's D call, matches the DNA was not checked. TRBV21-1 is recorded as a pseudogene. The CDR3 loop spans 18 amino acids.

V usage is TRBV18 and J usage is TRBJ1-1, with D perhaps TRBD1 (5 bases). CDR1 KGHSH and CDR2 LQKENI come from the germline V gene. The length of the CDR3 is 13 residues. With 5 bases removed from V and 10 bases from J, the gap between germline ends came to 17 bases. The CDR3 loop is CASSLPDRDRAFF. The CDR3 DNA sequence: TGTGCCAGCTCATTACCGGACCGGGACCGAGCTTTCTTT.

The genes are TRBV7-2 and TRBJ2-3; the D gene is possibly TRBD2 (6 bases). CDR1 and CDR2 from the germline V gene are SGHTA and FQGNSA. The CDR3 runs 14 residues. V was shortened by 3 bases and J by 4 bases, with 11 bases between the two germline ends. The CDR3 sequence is CASSLGLSPDTQYF. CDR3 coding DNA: TGTGCCAGCAGCTTGGGACTTTCCCCAGATACGCAGTATTTT. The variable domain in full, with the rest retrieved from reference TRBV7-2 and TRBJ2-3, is GAGVSQSPSNKVTEKGKDVELRCDPISGHTALYWYRQSLGQGLEFLIYFQGNSAPDKSGLPSDRFSAERTGGSVSTLTIQRTQQEDSAVYLCASSLGLSPDTQYFGPGTRLTVL.

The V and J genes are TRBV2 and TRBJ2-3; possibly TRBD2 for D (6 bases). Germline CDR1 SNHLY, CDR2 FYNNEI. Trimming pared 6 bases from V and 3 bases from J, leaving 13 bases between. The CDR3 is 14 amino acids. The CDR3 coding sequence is TGTGCCAGCAGGGTGGGAGGCCTAACAGATACGCAGTATTTT. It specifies CASRVGGLTDTQYF. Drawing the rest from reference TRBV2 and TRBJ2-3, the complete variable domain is EPEVTQTPSHQVTQMGQEVILRCVPISNHLYFYWYRQILGQKVEFLVSFYNNEISEKSEIFDDQFSVERPDGSNFTLKIRSTKLEDSAMYFCASRVGGLTDTQYFGPGTRLTVL.

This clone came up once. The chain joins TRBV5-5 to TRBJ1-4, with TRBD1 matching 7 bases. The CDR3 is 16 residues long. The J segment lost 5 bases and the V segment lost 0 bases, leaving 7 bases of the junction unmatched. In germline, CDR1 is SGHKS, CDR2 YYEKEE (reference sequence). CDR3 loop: CASSLGQGAENEKLFF. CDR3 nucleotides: TGTGCCAGCAGCTTGGGACAGGGCGCCGAGAATGAAAAACTGTTTTTT.

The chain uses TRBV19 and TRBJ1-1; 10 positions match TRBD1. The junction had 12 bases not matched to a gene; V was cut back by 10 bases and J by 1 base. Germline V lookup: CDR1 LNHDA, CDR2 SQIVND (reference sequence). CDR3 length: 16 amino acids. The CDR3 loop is CATGTGTGVGNTEAFF. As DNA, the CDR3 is TGTGCCACTGGCACCGGGACAGGGGTGGGGAACACTGAAGCTTTCTTT.

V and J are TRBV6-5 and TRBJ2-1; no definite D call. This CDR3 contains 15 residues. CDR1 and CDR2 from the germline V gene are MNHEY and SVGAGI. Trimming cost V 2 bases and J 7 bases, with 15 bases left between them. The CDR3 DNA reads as TGTGCCAGCAGTTACGTGCTAAAAGAAACTAATGAGCAGTTCTTC. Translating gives CASSYVLKETNEQFF.

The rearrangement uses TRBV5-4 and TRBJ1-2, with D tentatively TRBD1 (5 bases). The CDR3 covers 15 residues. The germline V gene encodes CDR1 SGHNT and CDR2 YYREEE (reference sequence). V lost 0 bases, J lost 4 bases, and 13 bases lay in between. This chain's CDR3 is CASSLGGTAPYGYTF. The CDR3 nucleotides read TGTGCCAGCAGCTTGGGCGGGACGGCCCCCTATGGCTACACCTTC.

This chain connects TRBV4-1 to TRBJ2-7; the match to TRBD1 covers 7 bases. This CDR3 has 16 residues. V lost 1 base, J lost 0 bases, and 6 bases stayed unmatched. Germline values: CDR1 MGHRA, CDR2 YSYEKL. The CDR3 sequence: CASSQVGDSRSYEQYF. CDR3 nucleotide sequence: TGCGCCAGCAGCCAAGTTGGGGACAGCCGCTCCTACGAGCAGTACTTC.

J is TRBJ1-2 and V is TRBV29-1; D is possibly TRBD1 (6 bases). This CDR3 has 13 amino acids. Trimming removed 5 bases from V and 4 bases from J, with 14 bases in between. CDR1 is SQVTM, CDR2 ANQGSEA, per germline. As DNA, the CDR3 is TGCAGCGTTTCGGACAGAACAACCTATGGCTACACCTTC. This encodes CSVSDRTTYGYTF.

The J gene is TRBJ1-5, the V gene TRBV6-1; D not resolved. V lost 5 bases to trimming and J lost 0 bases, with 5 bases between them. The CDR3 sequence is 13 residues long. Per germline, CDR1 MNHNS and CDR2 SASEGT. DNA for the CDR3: TGTGCCAGCAGTATGTTTAGCAATCAGCCCCAGCATTTT. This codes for CASSMFSNQPQHF.

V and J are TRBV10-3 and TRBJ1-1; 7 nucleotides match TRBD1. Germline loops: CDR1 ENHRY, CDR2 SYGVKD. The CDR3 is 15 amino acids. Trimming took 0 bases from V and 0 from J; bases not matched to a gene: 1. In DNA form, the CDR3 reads TGTGCCATCAGTGAGTCGGACAGGTTGAACACTGAAGCTTTCTTT. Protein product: CAISESDRLNTEAFF.

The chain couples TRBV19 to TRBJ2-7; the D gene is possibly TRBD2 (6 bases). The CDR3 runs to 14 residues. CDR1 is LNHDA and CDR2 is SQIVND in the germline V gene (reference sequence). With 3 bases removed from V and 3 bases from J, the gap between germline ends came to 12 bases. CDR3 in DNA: TGTGCCAGTAGTATCCGGGAGAGACACTACGAGCAGTACTTC. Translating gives CASSIRERHYEQYF.

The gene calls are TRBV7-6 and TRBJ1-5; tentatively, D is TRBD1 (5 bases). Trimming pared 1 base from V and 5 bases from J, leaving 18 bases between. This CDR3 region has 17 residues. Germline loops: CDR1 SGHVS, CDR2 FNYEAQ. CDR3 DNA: TGTGCCAGCAGCTTAGATCGGGCAGGGAACATCTATCAGCCCCAGCATTTT. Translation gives CASSLDRAGNIYQPQHF.